This T cell receptor (beta chain) came from a study of T cell repertoires in cytomegalovirus infection (dated by TCRdb to between 2018 and 2020). About the full investigation: Recently identified HLA-C-restricted CMV epitopes, whose presentation resists viral immunomodulation, were targeted by peptide stimulations together with well-studied HLA-B-restricted epitopes. Because public TCR beta signatures pointed to carriage of CMV infection together with the matching HLA type, the HLA type of each donor mattered for the analysis. What the work shows at the level of the full study, not this receptor alone: In both this cohort and an independent cohort of 350 or so donors, the cumulative frequency of public TCR beta family members distinguished carriers of CMV infection plus the relevant HLA type. The ex vivo response was dominated by HLA-C-restricted CMV-specific TCR beta clonotypes, and the single most frequent clonotype in two of eight donors was supplied by these HLA-C-restricted clonotypes.

Interpreted using the paper, the treatment or condition label stands for: in vitro stimulation with specific CMV peptide epitopes to enrich CMV-specific T cells. Sequencing used an Illumina HiSeq 1500. Starting from the raw public reads, TCRdb applied fastp trimming at Q25, assembled clones with MiXCR and retained in-frame beta chains. Every distinct CDR3 protein forms one entry, paired with its most common genes and DNA. The sample table lists about 830,000 distinct CDR3 sequences, approximately 29% of them with a count of one. 9.5% to 15% of the sample is in the top ten clones. From a lookup of the germline V gene, CDR1 and CDR2 are SGHVS and FNYEAQ. Trimming removed 3 bases from V and 1 base from J, leaving 15 bases between the germline ends. The CDR3 numbers 16 residues from cysteine through phenylalanine. Of the read, only the CDR3 DNA is kept; its 48 bases are in frame from base 1. Many counts were recorded for this clonotype. Its specific antigen is unknown. No clone much larger than this one lies a single base away; base qualities are absent.

This TCR was sampled from a human donor in good health (CMV status not recorded). Some clones in this sample may be carry-over from other donors' samples. This chain is built from TRBV7-6 and TRBJ1-1; TRBD1 is possibly the D segment (5 matching bases). The sample in question was cultured CD8+ T cells from PBMCs, obtained from culture after CMV antigen stimulation. The CDR3 region reads CASSLTRPGPNTEAFF. The DNA sequence is TGTGCCAGCAGCTTGACCCGACCGGGACCGAACACTGAAGCTTTCTTT.